A selection of T cell receptor beta chains follows, all from one sample in a study of OX40 agonist ivuxolimab in advanced cancers. Assay used: immunoSEQ multiplex PCR; TCRdb lists only in-frame clones, some missing. The profile shows 80,000 to 100,000 clones, more than 85% of them singletons. The sample was CD4+ or CD8+ T cells sorted from blood, taken in a trial of the OX40 agonist ivuxolimab. These receptors all stem from an adult with an advanced solid tumor such as melanoma, head and neck, liver or kidney cancer. CDR3s include the opening cysteine and the closing phenylalanine or tryptophan. Fields, in order: V gene, D gene, clone size, J gene, CDR3 DNA, CDR3 protein. A D gene is named only where the DNA matches it firmly. The size entry is marked missing in some rows and otherwise reads once, few, many or a size class.

v_gene: TRBV7-2
d_gene: -
abundance: -
j_gene: TRBJ2-3
CDR3nt: TGTGCCAGCAGCTTACTAGGGTTTAGCACAGATACGCAGTATTTT
CDR3aa: CASSLLGFSTDTQYF

v_gene: TRBV18
d_gene: -
abundance: -
j_gene: TRBJ1-2
CDR3nt: TGTGCCAGCTCACCCGAGACCCAAGCTACCTATGGCTACACCTTC
CDR3aa: CASSPETQATYGYTF

v_gene: TRBV30
d_gene: TRBD2
abundance: -
j_gene: TRBJ2-5
CDR3nt: TGTGCCTGGACGGGGAGGGGGACCCAGTACTTC
CDR3aa: CAWTGRGTQYF

v_gene: TRBV28
d_gene: TRBD2
abundance: -
j_gene: TRBJ2-1
CDR3nt: TGTGCCAGCAGAATTCCGGGGGGACCATACAATGAGCAGTTCTTC
CDR3aa: CASRIPGGPYNEQFF

v_gene: TRBV6-5
d_gene: -
abundance: -
j_gene: TRBJ1-2
CDR3nt: TGTGCCAGCAGCCGACGTGGGTTCGACTATGGCTACACCTTC
CDR3aa: CASSRRGFDYGYTF

v_gene: TRBV4-3
d_gene: TRBD2
abundance: -
j_gene: TRBJ2-2
CDR3nt: TGCGCCAGCAGCCAGGGGACTAGCGGGAACACCGGGGAGCTGTTTTTT
CDR3aa: CASSQGTSGNTGELFF

v_gene: TRBV9
d_gene: -
abundance: -
j_gene: TRBJ1-6
CDR3nt: TGTGCCAGCAGCGTAGGTCAGAGATCGACTTCACCCCTCCACTTT
CDR3aa: CASSVGQRSTSPLHF

v_gene: TRBV6-5
d_gene: TRBD1
abundance: few
j_gene: TRBJ1-6
CDR3nt: TGTGCCAGCAGTAGGGACAGGGATTCACCCCTCCACTTT
CDR3aa: CASSRDRDSPLHF

v_gene: TRBV6-1
d_gene: -
abundance: -
j_gene: TRBJ1-2
CDR3nt: TGTGCCAGCGGAGACGGACGGATCTATGGCTACACCTTC
CDR3aa: CASGDGRIYGYTF

v_gene: TRBV30
d_gene: TRBD2
abundance: -
j_gene: TRBJ2-1
CDR3nt: TGTGCCTGGAGTATTAGCGGGGGGTCCCTATACAATGAGCAGTTCTTC
CDR3aa: CAWSISGGSLYNEQFF

v_gene: TRBV7-9
d_gene: -
abundance: once
j_gene: TRBJ1-2
CDR3nt: TGTGCCAGCAGCCTTGCTGTGGGGGGCTACACCTTC
CDR3aa: CASSLAVGGYTF

v_gene: TRBV11-2
d_gene: -
abundance: -
j_gene: TRBJ2-1
CDR3nt: TGTGCCAGCAGCTTAGGGCAAAGTACGTACAATGAGCAGTTCTTC
CDR3aa: CASSLGQSTYNEQFF

v_gene: TRBV6-5
d_gene: -
abundance: -
j_gene: TRBJ1-2
CDR3nt: TGTGCCAGCAGTTGGGAGTTTAACTATGGCTACACCTTC
CDR3aa: CASSWEFNYGYTF

v_gene: TRBV5-4
d_gene: -
abundance: -
j_gene: TRBJ2-1
CDR3nt: TGTGCCAGCAGCTTGGTTTGGAATGAGCAGTTCTTC
CDR3aa: CASSLVWNEQFF

v_gene: TRBV30
d_gene: -
abundance: -
j_gene: TRBJ1-1
CDR3nt: TGTGCCTGGAGTGGATCGGATTTGGCTTTCTTT
CDR3aa: CAWSGSDLAFF

v_gene: TRBV6-6
d_gene: -
abundance: -
j_gene: TRBJ2-1
CDR3nt: TGTGCCAGCAAGGCTTATAGGGGATTGGGAGGTGAGCAGTTCTTC
CDR3aa: CASKAYRGLGGEQFF

v_gene: TRBV4-2
d_gene: -
abundance: -
j_gene: TRBJ1-5
CDR3nt: TGTGCCAGCAGCCGCTACAGGGACTATAGCAATCAGCCCCAGCATTTT
CDR3aa: CASSRYRDYSNQPQHF

v_gene: TRBV2
d_gene: -
abundance: -
j_gene: TRBJ2-4
CDR3nt: TGTGCCAGCAGGGGATCATTAGCCAAAAACATTCAGTACTTC
CDR3aa: CASRGSLAKNIQYF

v_gene: TRBV6-1
d_gene: -
abundance: -
j_gene: TRBJ1-4
CDR3nt: TGTGCCGGTACAAGGCTGCACGACGAAAAACTGTTTTTT
CDR3aa: CAGTRLHDEKLFF

v_gene: TRBV4-3
d_gene: -
abundance: -
j_gene: TRBJ2-1
CDR3nt: TGCGCCAGCAGCCCAAAAGTCCCAGCTTCTAACAATGAGCAGTTCTTC
CDR3aa: CASSPKVPASNNEQFF

v_gene: TRBV4-1
d_gene: -
abundance: -
j_gene: TRBJ1-2
CDR3nt: TGCGCCAGCAGCCAAGCCCATGTAATCAGGGCCTTGGATGGCTACACCTTC
CDR3aa: CASSQAHVIRALDGYTF

v_gene: TRBV7-3
d_gene: -
abundance: -
j_gene: TRBJ1-2
CDR3nt: TGTGCCAGGGATGGTTGGCAGGGAAGGCCAAACTATGGCTACACCTTC
CDR3aa: CARDGWQGRPNYGYTF

v_gene: TRBV7-3
d_gene: TRBD1
abundance: -
j_gene: TRBJ2-1
CDR3nt: TGTGCCAGCAGCGCCTCAGGGGGCAATGAGCAGTTCTTC
CDR3aa: CASSASGGNEQFF

v_gene: TRBV5-1
d_gene: -
abundance: -
j_gene: TRBJ2-1
CDR3nt: TGCGCCAGCAGCATGACCAGCAGCAATGAGCAGTTCTTC
CDR3aa: CASSMTSSNEQFF

v_gene: TRBV5-1
d_gene: -
abundance: -
j_gene: TRBJ2-3
CDR3nt: TGCGCCAGCAGCTTTGGTCGCGGAATAACTAGCACAGATACGCAGTATTTT
CDR3aa: CASSFGRGITSTDTQYF

v_gene: TRBV7-7
d_gene: -
abundance: -
j_gene: TRBJ2-2
CDR3nt: TGTGCTAGCAGCCTAGACGGTTACACCGGGGAGCTGTTTTTT
CDR3aa: CASSLDGYTGELFF

v_gene: TRBV6-6
d_gene: -
abundance: -
j_gene: TRBJ2-7
CDR3nt: TGTGCCAGCAGAGGGACGGACTCCTACGAGCAGTACTTC
CDR3aa: CASRGTDSYEQYF

v_gene: TRBV6-6
d_gene: TRBD1
abundance: -
j_gene: TRBJ1-6
CDR3nt: TGTGCCAGCAGACAGGGGAGAAATTCACCCCTCCACTTT
CDR3aa: CASRQGRNSPLHF

v_gene: TRBV25-1
d_gene: -
abundance: -
j_gene: TRBJ1-2
CDR3nt: TGTGCCAGCAGTGAATTTTCAGGGCTGACCTATGGCTACACCTTC
CDR3aa: CASSEFSGLTYGYTF

v_gene: TRBV6-6
d_gene: -
abundance: -
j_gene: TRBJ1-1
CDR3nt: TGTGCCAGCTGGACAGTTATGAACACTGAAGCTTTCTTT
CDR3aa: CASWTVMNTEAFF

v_gene: TRBV15
d_gene: -
abundance: once
j_gene: TRBJ1-4
CDR3nt: TGTGCCACCAGCAGAGACAGGGCTAATGAAAAACTGTTTTTT
CDR3aa: CATSRDRANEKLFF

v_gene: TRBV19
d_gene: -
abundance: -
j_gene: TRBJ1-5
CDR3nt: TGTGCCAGCAGACGGGGAATCGGGGACCGAAATCAGCCCCAGCATTTT
CDR3aa: CASRRGIGDRNQPQHF

v_gene: TRBV19
d_gene: -
abundance: -
j_gene: TRBJ1-5
CDR3nt: TGTGCCAGTACGGGTGGGGGATGGAACAATCAGCCCCAGCATTTT
CDR3aa: CASTGGGWNNQPQHF

v_gene: TRBV7-2
d_gene: -
abundance: -
j_gene: TRBJ1-6
CDR3nt: TGTGCCAGCAGCCTTTTCGGACGGTATAATTCACCCCTCCACTTT
CDR3aa: CASSLFGRYNSPLHF

v_gene: TRBV11-3
d_gene: TRBD2
abundance: -
j_gene: TRBJ2-3
CDR3nt: TGTGCCAGCAGCTTACGGCTAGCGGAAGGCACAGATACGCAGTATTTT
CDR3aa: CASSLRLAEGTDTQYF

v_gene: TRBV11-2
d_gene: -
abundance: -
j_gene: TRBJ2-5
CDR3nt: TGTGCCAGCAGCTTAGTCTCCGAGACCCAGTACTTC
CDR3aa: CASSLVSETQYF

v_gene: TRBV20-1
d_gene: -
abundance: -
j_gene: TRBJ2-5
CDR3nt: TGCAGTGCTAGAGATCTACAGACCCAGTACTTC
CDR3aa: CSARDLQTQYF

v_gene: TRBV21-1
d_gene: -
abundance: -
j_gene: TRBJ2-5
CDR3nt: TGTGCCAGCAGCCGACCAATGATCCGGGACAGGGGCTACGAGACCCAGTACTTC
CDR3aa: CASSRPMIRDRGYETQYF

v_gene: TRBV28
d_gene: TRBD1
abundance: -
j_gene: TRBJ1-2
CDR3nt: TGTGCCAGCCAGTCCGGGGACAGGGTGTCTGGCTACACCTTC
CDR3aa: CASQSGDRVSGYTF

v_gene: TRBV25-1
d_gene: -
abundance: -
j_gene: TRBJ1-4
CDR3nt: TGTGCCAGCAGTGAACAAACGACCGGGAGTAATGAAAAACTGTTTTTT
CDR3aa: CASSEQTTGSNEKLFF

v_gene: TRBV7-8
d_gene: -
abundance: once
j_gene: TRBJ1-6
CDR3nt: TGTGCCAGCAGCCCGGGGCCCGGCGGAAATTCACCCCTCCACTTT
CDR3aa: CASSPGPGGNSPLHF

v_gene: TRBV2
d_gene: -
abundance: once
j_gene: TRBJ2-5
CDR3nt: TGTGCCAGCAGTGAAGCGCTTCTAGAGACCCAGTACTTC
CDR3aa: CASSEALLETQYF

v_gene: TRBV18
d_gene: -
abundance: -
j_gene: TRBJ2-3
CDR3nt: TGTGCCCACCGGCAGGCCACGGGCACAGATACGCAGTATTTT
CDR3aa: CAHRQATGTDTQYF

v_gene: TRBV4-2
d_gene: TRBD2
abundance: -
j_gene: TRBJ2-1
CDR3nt: TGTGCCAGCAGCCCTAGCGGGAGGTCGGATGAGCAGTTCTTC
CDR3aa: CASSPSGRSDEQFF

v_gene: TRBV6-1
d_gene: -
abundance: -
j_gene: TRBJ1-5
CDR3nt: TGTGCCAGCAGTGAAGATGTGTATGGGGATCAGCCCCAGCATTTT
CDR3aa: CASSEDVYGDQPQHF

v_gene: TRBV5-6
d_gene: -
abundance: -
j_gene: TRBJ2-4
CDR3nt: TGTGCCAGCAGCTTGGAAGGGGCCCTGGGGAACATTCAGTACTTC
CDR3aa: CASSLEGALGNIQYF